This T cell receptor (beta chain) was profiled in a study of STAT3 mutations in large granular lymphocyte leukemia. Study context: Canonical activating STAT3 mutations were detected in roughly half of the longitudinally sequenced T-LGLL patients.

Whole-study results and caveats: No sample exists from the first appearance of each clone. Every T-LGLL patient had at least one immunodominant TCRbeta clonotype. TCR clonotype switching after therapy occurred in about 30% of the 18 patients.

TCRbeta libraries averaged around 40,000 productive templates per sample. The method was immunoSEQ multiplex PCR; TCRdb's version includes in-frame clones alone and lacks a portion of them. The sample contains some 6,000 clones, 60% to 80% of which appear only once. This clone was observed a handful of times. What it binds is not known. The ends were cut back, 6 bases at V and 1 base at J, with 12 bases in the middle. Looked up from germline, CDR1 is MNHEY and CDR2 is SMNVEV (reference sequence). The CDR3 has 14 residues. The chain combines TRBV27 with TRBJ2-5; D is perhaps TRBD2 (6 bases). Source material: peripheral blood mononuclear cells. This clonotype was sampled from a man between 40 and 49 years old with T-cell large granular lymphocyte leukemia. Some clones in this sample may be carry-over from other donors' samples. The CDR3 sequence: CASRRGIGQETQYF. The CDR3, as DNA: TGTGCCAGCAGACGCGGGATAGGCCAAGAGACCCAGTACTTC.